The present T cell receptor (beta chain) was sequenced within a study of CD8 T cells in ankylosing spondylitis. The study, taken as a whole, reports: Eight highly homologous variants formed a TCR beta motif that appeared characteristic of ankylosing spondylitis blood. The study looked at matched synovial fluid samples from ankylosing spondylitis patients. Disease-linked clones were reported to be significantly enriched there.

Quantitative barcoded 5'-RACE was used to prepare TCR beta libraries. TCRdb processed the 5' RACE reads anew with MiXCR; each CDR3 protein has one entry. The sample contains around 300,000 distinct CDR3 sequences, 11% of which appear only once. This clonotype was seen many times. Its antigen is not identified. V dropped 4 bases and J dropped 4 bases, with 18 bases sitting between them. The CDR3 sequence is 16 residues long. The V gene's germline CDR1 is SGDLS and CDR2 YYNGEE. Input material: blood, either unsorted or a sorted T cell fraction (not recorded which). The chain employs TRBV9 and TRBJ1-3; D uncertain. This sequence was found in a female donor with ankylosing spondylitis or in good health (not recorded which). CDR3 loop: CASSPRGSKKGNTIYF. CDR3 in DNA: TGTGCCAGCAGCCCCCGAGGGTCCAAAAAAGGAAACACCATATATTTT.